This T cell receptor beta chain was found in a study of T cell responses to AZD1222 COVID-19 vaccine. Repertoires were generated with immunoSEQ multiplex PCR, while TCRdb's copy carries only in-frame clones and drops some. The table includes under 150,000 clones, around nine tenths detected once. The germline gives CDR1 SGHRS, CDR2 YFSETQ. The CDR3 consists of 14 residues. The V gene lost 0 bases and the J gene lost 0 bases, with 4 bases spanning the gap. This chain connects TRBV5-1 to TRBJ2-1; D not certain. The material was peripheral blood, obtained on day 0 of AZD1222 vaccination. This receptor was identified in an adult in good health. In nucleotides, the CDR3 is TGCGCCAGCAGCTTGGCGAGCTCCTACAATGAGCAGTTCTTC. Protein product: CASSLASSYNEQFF.